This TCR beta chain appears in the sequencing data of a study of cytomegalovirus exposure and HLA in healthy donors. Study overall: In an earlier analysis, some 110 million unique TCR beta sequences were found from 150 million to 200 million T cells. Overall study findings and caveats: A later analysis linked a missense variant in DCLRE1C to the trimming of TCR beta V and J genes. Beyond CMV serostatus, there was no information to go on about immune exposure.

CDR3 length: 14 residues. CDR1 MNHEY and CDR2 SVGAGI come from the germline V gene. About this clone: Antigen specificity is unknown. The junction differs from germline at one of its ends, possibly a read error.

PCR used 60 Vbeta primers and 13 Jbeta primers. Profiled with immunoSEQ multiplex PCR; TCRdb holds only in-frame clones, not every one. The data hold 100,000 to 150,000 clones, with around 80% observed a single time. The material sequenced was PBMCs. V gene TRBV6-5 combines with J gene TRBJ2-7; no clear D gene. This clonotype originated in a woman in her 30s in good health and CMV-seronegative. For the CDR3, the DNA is TGTGCCAGCAGTTCGTCGACTCCCTCCTACGAGCGGTACTTC. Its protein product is CASSSSTPSYERYF.